One sample yielded the 29 T cell receptor beta chains listed below, sequenced in a study of technical replicates of blood from several donors. Sequencing was performed with immunoSEQ multiplex PCR; in TCRdb, only in-frame clones are kept and a portion is missing. The sample carries about 74,000 clones, over 90% recorded once. Material for sequencing was T cells isolated from PBMCs. The receptors here all came from a human donor in good health.

This CDR3 reads CASIQGGDEQFF. CDR3 sequence (DNA): TGTGCCAGCATCCAGGGGGGCGATGAGCAGTTCTTC. The chain employs TRBV6-1 and TRBJ2-1, with TRBD1 as a possible D gene (7 bases). The V gene's germline CDR1 is MNHNS and CDR2 SASEGT. V shed 7 bases and J shed 8 bases, with 12 bases lying between them. This CDR3 contains 12 residues.

V gene TRBV14 combines with J gene TRBJ2-4; D might be TRBD2 (6 bases). Germline V CDR1 and CDR2: SGHDN, FVKESK. V lost 4 bases to trimming and J lost 3 bases, with 16 bases between them. The CDR3 totals 16 residues. CDR3 sequence (DNA): TGTGCCAGCAGCCGGTCTAGCGTCTACGTCAAAAACATTCAGTACTTC. It translates to CASSRSSVYVKNIQYF.

The chain employs TRBV9 and TRBJ1-1; D remains unclear. The CDR3 length is 15 residues. The V end lost 4 bases, the J end lost 2 bases, and 15 bases lay between the germline ends. Germline-derived CDR1 and CDR2 are SGDLS and YYNGEE. CDR3 amino acids: CASSLGPAANTEAFF. CDR3 nucleotide sequence: TGTGCCAGCAGCTTGGGCCCTGCAGCTAACACTGAAGCTTTCTTT.

This chain connects TRBV7-3 to TRBJ2-1; TRBD2 aligns across 9 bases. The CDR3 loop spans 16 amino acids. V gave up 5 bases and J gave up 0 bases; unmatched junction bases: 5. Looked up from germline, CDR1 is SGHTA and CDR2 is FQGTGA. The CDR3 loop reads CASSVSGGSSYNEQFF. The CDR3 DNA reads TGTGCCAGCAGCGTTAGCGGGGGAAGCTCCTACAATGAGCAGTTCTTC.

V gene TRBV6-6 combines with J gene TRBJ1-5; 9 positions agree with TRBD1. V shed 7 bases, J shed 5 bases, and the junction held 6 bases outside the gene matches. Germline values: CDR1 MNHNY, CDR2 SVGAGI (reference sequence). CDR3 size: 14 residues. The CDR3 bases are TGTGCCAGCATGGCAGGACAGGGGCATCAGCCCCAGCATTTT. This codes for CASMAGQGHQPQHF.

This chain connects TRBV6-5 to TRBJ2-3; 7 positions agree with TRBD1. The CDR3 runs 12 residues. V shed 4 bases, J shed 6 bases, and the junction held 1 base outside the gene matches. The germline V gene encodes CDR1 MNHEY and CDR2 SVGAGI. This chain's CDR3 is CASSSRGDTQYF. CDR3 DNA: TGTGCCAGCAGTTCCAGGGGGGATACGCAGTATTTT.

The chain combines TRBV10-3 with TRBJ1-2; TRBD1 agrees at 9 bases. Germline-derived CDR1 and CDR2 are ENHRY and SYGVKD. Losses at the gene ends were 5 bases for V and 7 bases for J; bases not matched to a gene: 8. The CDR3 totals 14 residues. The DNA of the CDR3 is TGTGCCATCAGTTTACAGGGGGCGCAGTCTGGCTACACCTTC. Protein product: CAISLQGAQSGYTF.

The CDR3 nucleotides read TGTGCCAGCAGCCTCGATAGCGGGGGGTACAAAAACATTCAGTACTTC. Translation gives CASSLDSGGYKNIQYF. The rearrangement uses TRBV4-2 and TRBJ2-4, with 10 bases that match TRBD2. The CDR3 extends over 16 amino acids. Germline values: CDR1 LGHNA, CDR2 YNFKEQ. The trim removed 4 bases at V and 3 bases at J, leaving 6 bases unmatched.

This clone was seen just once. The chain couples TRBV18 to TRBJ1-1; TRBD1 is a possible D gene (5 bases). Germline CDR1 and CDR2: KGHSH and LQKENI. This CDR3 has 14 amino acids. Trimming removed 3 bases from V and 1 base from J, with 9 bases in between. This chain's CDR3 is CASSPQGPNTEAFF. The CDR3 DNA reads TGTGCCAGCTCACCGCAGGGCCCGAACACTGAAGCTTTCTTT.

This clone was recorded only once. V and J are TRBV27 and TRBJ2-7; D is unresolved. Deletions cut 0 bases from V and 8 bases from J, with 17 bases between. In germline, CDR1 is MNHEY, CDR2 SMNVEV (reference sequence). The CDR3 has 15 amino acids. CDR3 coding DNA: TGTGCCAGCAGTTTATCGGGCCCGCTGGCTTTGAAGCAGTACTTC. Its protein product is CASSLSGPLALKQYF.

The chain uses TRBV19 and TRBJ1-2; tentative D call: TRBD1 (6 bases). CDR3 length equals 14 residues. The germline V and J ends were trimmed by 7 bases and 3 bases, with 15 bases remaining between them. Germline CDR1 is LNHDA and CDR2 is SQIVND (reference sequence). The CDR3 DNA reads as TGTGCCAGTACGAGTGGAGGGGGGGACTATGGCTACACCTTC. It codes for CASTSGGGDYGYTF.

The genes are TRBV7-9 and TRBJ2-1; 9 bases are a match to TRBD1. The germline CDR1 and CDR2 sequences are SEHNR and FQNEAQ (reference sequence). The CDR3 is made up of 12 amino acids. J gave up 9 bases and V 6 bases, and 3 bases lay outside the gene matches. Written as DNA, the CDR3 is TGTGCCAGCAGGACAGGGGGGTGTGAGCAGTTCTTC. This codes for CASRTGGCEQFF.

The chain joins TRBV14 to TRBJ2-3; 8 bases match TRBD1. V lost 0 bases, J lost 0 bases, and 5 bases stayed unmatched. The germline gives CDR1 SGHDN, CDR2 FVKESK. The CDR3 extends over 17 amino acids. The CDR3 bases are TGTGCCAGCAGCCAAGATCCCGGACAGGGAAGCACAGATACGCAGTATTTT. This encodes CASSQDPGQGSTDTQYF.

The genes are TRBV5-1 and TRBJ1-1; 9 bases are shared with TRBD1. This CDR3 contains 11 residues. Trimming removed 4 bases from V and 12 bases from J; junction bases left unmatched: 4. Germline V gene data show CDR1 as SGHRS and CDR2 as YFSETQ. CDR3 region: CASSVQGATFF. CDR3 nucleotide sequence: TGCGCCAGCAGCGTACAGGGGGCGACTTTCTTT.

The chain combines TRBV9 with TRBJ2-7; D might be TRBD2 (5 bases). Germline CDR1 reads SGDLS; CDR2 reads YYNGEE. The V gene lost 0 bases and the J gene lost 0 bases, with 10 bases spanning the gap. This CDR3 is 15 amino acids long. CDR3 amino acids: CASSVGSGDSYEQYF. In DNA form, the CDR3 reads TGTGCCAGCAGCGTAGGGTCCGGGGACTCCTACGAGCAGTACTTC.

This sequence joins TRBV6-1 and TRBJ1-5, with TRBD1 as a possible D gene (6 bases). This CDR3 has 15 residues. Germline CDR1 is MNHNS and CDR2 is SASEGT. V lost 5 bases and J lost 0, with 11 bases in between. This CDR3 is CASSFTTGSNQPQHF. In DNA, the CDR3 is TGTGCCAGCAGTTTTACGACAGGTAGCAATCAGCCCCAGCATTTT.

The chain joins TRBV30 to TRBJ1-2, with D unclear. This CDR3 is 13 amino acids long. CDR1 and CDR2 (germline): GTSNPN, SVGIG (reference sequence). The V and J ends lost 0 bases and 7 bases respectively, with 12 bases between them. This CDR3 is CAWSVQPSIGYTF. The CDR3 DNA reads TGTGCCTGGAGTGTACAGCCTTCTATTGGCTACACCTTC.

DNA of the CDR3: TGTGCCAGCAGCTTGGACAGGGGGCTGGCAACTAATGAAAAACTGTTTTTT. Translating it yields CASSLDRGLATNEKLFF. This chain connects TRBV5-6 to TRBJ1-4, with 9 bases aligning to TRBD1. Germline trimming cut 0 bases from V and 0 bases from J; bases unmatched to any gene: 3. This CDR3 contains 17 residues. CDR1 SGHDT and CDR2 YYEEEE come from the germline V gene.

The chain uses TRBV29-1 and TRBJ1-1; D possibly corresponds to TRBD1 (5 bases). Germline CDR1 reads SQVTM; CDR2 reads ANQGSEA. The CDR3 consists of 12 residues. Deletions cut 7 bases from V and 2 bases from J, with 11 bases between. The CDR3 protein is CSGNRRNTEAFF. The CDR3 bases are TGCAGCGGAAACAGGCGTAACACTGAAGCTTTCTTT.

This clone was seen only once. V usage is TRBV11-3 and J usage is TRBJ1-2; 8 positions match TRBD1. In germline, CDR1 is SGHNT, CDR2 YENEEA. V trimming: 4 bases; J trimming: 8 bases; junction bases outside the gene matches: 9. CDR3 length: 14 amino acids. The CDR3 sequence: CASSSRQGIWGYTF. In DNA form, the CDR3 reads TGTGCCAGCAGCTCACGACAGGGGATTTGGGGCTACACCTTC.

The rearrangement joins TRBV4-1 to TRBJ1-5; D is ambiguous. CDR3 size: 15 residues. CDR1 is MGHRA, CDR2 YSYEKL, per germline. V dropped 1 base and J dropped 3 bases, with 10 bases sitting between them. Written as DNA, the CDR3 is TGCGCCAGCAGCCAAGTCGAGGGTAACAATCAGCCCCAGCATTTT. It codes for CASSQVEGNNQPQHF.

The chain carries TRBV6-5 and TRBJ2-3; 9 bases map to TRBD2. The CDR3 sequence is 16 residues long. The germline V gene has CDR1 MNHEY and CDR2 SVGAGI. V shed 0 bases, J shed 8 bases, and the junction held 9 bases outside the gene matches. The CDR3 protein is CASSYSLAGVPGTQYF. The DNA for the CDR3 is TGTGCCAGCAGTTACTCGTTAGCGGGGGTTCCCGGTACGCAGTATTTT.

The V call is TRBV27, the J call TRBJ2-2; weak D call: TRBD1 (5 bases). V lost 3 bases and J lost 4, with 18 bases in between. Germline lookup yields CDR1 MNHEY and CDR2 SMNVEV (reference sequence). This CDR3 spans 17 amino acids. CDR3 sequence reads: CASSFLARGSRTGELFF. CDR3 bases: TGTGCCAGCAGTTTCTTGGCAAGGGGTTCGCGCACCGGGGAGCTGTTTTTT.

The chain has TRBV7-6 and TRBJ2-3; TRBD2 agrees at 11 bases. Trimming at V came to 5 bases and at J to 0 bases, leaving 7 bases not matched to a gene. The CDR3 has 17 amino acids. Germline lookup yields CDR1 SGHVS and CDR2 FNYEAQ. CDR3 protein: CASSRLAGGPSTDTQYF. CDR3 bases: TGTGCCAGCAGCCGTTTAGCGGGAGGGCCTAGCACAGATACGCAGTATTTT. Drawing the rest from reference TRBV7-6 and TRBJ2-3, the complete variable domain is GAGVSQSPRYKVTKRGQDVALRCDPISGHVSLYWYRQALGQGPEFLTYFNYEAQQDKSGLPNDRFSAERPEGSISTLTIQRTEQRDSAMYRCASSRLAGGPSTDTQYFGPGTRLTVL.

This clone was counted between two and nine times. The rearrangement links TRBV9 to TRBJ2-2, with D perhaps matching TRBD1 (5 bases). V dropped 1 base and J dropped 4 bases, with 11 bases sitting between them. Germline V CDR1 and CDR2: SGDLS, YYNGEE. The length of the CDR3 is 15 residues. CDR3: CASSVSFGATGELFF. CDR3 DNA: TGTGCCAGCAGCGTAAGTTTTGGGGCCACCGGGGAGCTGTTTTTT.

This chain joins TRBV6-4 and TRBJ1-5; D not certain. Germline CDR1 reads MRHNA; CDR2 reads SNTAGT. This CDR3 is 14 amino acids long. V lost 3 bases, J lost 2 bases, and 8 bases lay in between. CDR3 nucleotides: TGTGCCAGCAGTGAAGAGATAGGCAATCAGCCCCAGCATTTT. Its translation is CASSEEIGNQPQHF.

The V gene is TRBV5-1, the J gene TRBJ2-3; 8 nucleotides line up with TRBD2. V was clipped by 0 bases and J by 4 bases; unmatched bases: 1. The CDR3 length is 14 residues. Germline V CDR1 and CDR2: SGHRS, YFSETQ. The CDR3 region has the DNA TGCGCCAGCAGCTTGGCCGGGGGGGCAGATACGCAGTATTTT. Translating it yields CASSLAGGADTQYF.

Concerning this clone itself: One end of the junction varies from germline; a read error may be responsible. The chain joins TRBV7-7 to TRBJ2-5; maybe TRBD2 (5 bases). The germline gives CDR1 SSHAT, CDR2 FNYEAQ (reference sequence). This CDR3 is built from 19 residues. The CDR3: CASSLVYGLSSSLAETQYF. The CDR3 nucleotides are TGTGCTAGCAGCTTAGTGTATGGCCTCTCCTCTAGCTTAGCCGAGACCCAGTACTTC.

This clone was seen only a few times. This rearrangement joins TRBV6-1 to TRBJ2-7; a weak D match, TRBD1 (5 bases). Looked up from germline, CDR1 is MNHNS and CDR2 is SASEGT. The CDR3 consists of 13 residues. V lost 4 bases to trimming and J lost 3 bases, with 10 bases between them. This CDR3 is CASSGGGFYEQYF. As DNA, the CDR3 is TGTGCCAGCAGTGGGGGCGGCTTCTACGAGCAGTACTTC.